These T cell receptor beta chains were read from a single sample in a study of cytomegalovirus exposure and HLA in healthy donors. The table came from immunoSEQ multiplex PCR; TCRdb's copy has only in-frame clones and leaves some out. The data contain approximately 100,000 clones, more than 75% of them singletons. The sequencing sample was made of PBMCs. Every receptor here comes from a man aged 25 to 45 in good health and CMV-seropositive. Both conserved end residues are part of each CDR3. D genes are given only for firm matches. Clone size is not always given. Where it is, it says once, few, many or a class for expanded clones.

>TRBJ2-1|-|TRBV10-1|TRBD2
CASSPSGRASNEQFF
TGCGCCAGCAGTCCTAGCGGGAGGGCCTCAAATGAGCAGTTCTTC
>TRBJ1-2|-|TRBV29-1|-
CSVEVLSNYGYTF
TGCAGCGTTGAAGTACTATCTAACTATGGCTACACCTTC
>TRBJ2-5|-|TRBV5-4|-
CASSLGMRGETQYF
TGTGCCAGCAGCTTGGGGATGCGGGGAGAGACCCAGTACTTC
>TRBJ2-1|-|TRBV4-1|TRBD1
CASSRDRTYNEQFF
TGCGCCAGCTCCCGGGACAGGACCTACAATGAGCAGTTCTTC
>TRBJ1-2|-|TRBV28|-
CASSSIATGYTF
TGTGCCAGCAGTTCTATAGCAACAGGCTACACCTTC
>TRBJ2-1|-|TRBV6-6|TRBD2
CASKGREYDNEQFF
TGTGCCAGCAAAGGGCGGGAGTATGACAATGAGCAGTTCTTC
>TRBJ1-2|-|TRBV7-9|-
CASSVGADNYGYTF
TGTGCCAGCAGCGTGGGGGCAGATAACTATGGCTACACCTTC
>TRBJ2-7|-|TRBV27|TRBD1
CASSFSQGVREQYF
TGTGCCAGCAGTTTTTCACAGGGGGTCCGCGAGCAGTACTTC
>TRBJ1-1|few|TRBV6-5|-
CASSYQINTEAFF
TGTGCCAGCAGTTACCAAATTAACACTGAAGCTTTCTTT
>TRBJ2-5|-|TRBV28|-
CASRAPSETQYF
TGTGCCAGCAGAGCTCCTTCAGAGACCCAGTACTTC
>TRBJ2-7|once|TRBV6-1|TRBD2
CASSEWLAGPYEQYF
TGTGCCAGCAGTGAATGGCTAGCGGGACCCTACGAGCAGTACTTC
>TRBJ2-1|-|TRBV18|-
CASSLRFEGGGPYNEQFF
TGTGCCAGCTCACTCCGCTTCGAGGGGGGAGGGCCCTACAATGAGCAGTTCTTC
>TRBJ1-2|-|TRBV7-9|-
CASSTLAGRTYGYTF
TGTGCCAGCAGCACCCTAGCGGGGAGGACCTATGGCTACACCTTC
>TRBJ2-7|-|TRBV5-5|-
CASRKSGNSYEQYF
TGTGCCAGCAGGAAGAGCGGTAACTCCTACGAGCAGTACTTC
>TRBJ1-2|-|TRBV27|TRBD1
CASSYTGTGGPWGYTF
TGTGCCAGCAGTTATACCGGGACAGGGGGCCCGTGGGGCTACACCTTC
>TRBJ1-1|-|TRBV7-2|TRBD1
CASSLGGLQGVAFF
TGTGCCAGCAGCTTAGGGGGCTTACAGGGGGTGGCTTTCTTT
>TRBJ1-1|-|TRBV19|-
CASSAPARLNTEAFF
TGTGCCAGTAGTGCCCCAGCTAGGCTTAACACTGAAGCTTTCTTT
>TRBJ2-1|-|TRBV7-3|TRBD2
CASSLYGLAGYNEQFF
TGTGCCAGCAGCTTATATGGACTAGCGGGCTACAATGAGCAGTTCTTC
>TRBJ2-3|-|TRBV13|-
CASSIPSSSDTQYF
TGTGCCAGCAGCATCCCTAGTAGTTCAGATACGCAGTATTTT
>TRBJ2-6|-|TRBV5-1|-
CASSFSIAFSGANVLTF
TGCGCCAGCAGCTTTTCAATAGCTTTCTCTGGGGCCAACGTCCTGACTTTC
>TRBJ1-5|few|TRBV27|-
CASSLVPGGWESQHF
TGTGCCAGCAGTTTAGTTCCCGGAGGATGGGAGTCCCAGCATTTT
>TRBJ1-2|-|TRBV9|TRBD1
CASSVATGAGLDYGYTF
TGTGCCAGCAGCGTAGCTACAGGGGCAGGGCTTGACTATGGCTACACCTTC
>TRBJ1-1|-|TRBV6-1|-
CASTRQLNTEAFF
TGTGCCAGCACTAGGCAGTTGAACACTGAAGCTTTCTTT
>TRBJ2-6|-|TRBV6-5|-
CASRLNSGANVLTF
TGTGCCAGCAGACTCAACTCTGGGGCCAACGTCCTGACTTTC
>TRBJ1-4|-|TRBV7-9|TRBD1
CASKTGGNEKLFF
TGTGCCAGCAAGACAGGGGGCAATGAAAAACTGTTTTTT
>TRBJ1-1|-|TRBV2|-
CASSDLGGGKRNTEAFF
TGTGCCAGCAGTGATCTTGGGGGGGGGAAGAGGAACACTGAAGCTTTCTTT
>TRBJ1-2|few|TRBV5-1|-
CASSLGSYGYTF
TGCGCCAGCAGCTTAGGGAGCTATGGCTACACCTTC
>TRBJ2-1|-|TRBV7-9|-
CASSLDRERRNEQFF
TGTGCCAGCAGCTTAGACAGGGAACGTCGGAATGAGCAGTTCTTC
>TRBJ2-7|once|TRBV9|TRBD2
CASSARLAGGTYEQYF
TGTGCCAGCAGCGCCCGACTAGCGGGAGGGACCTACGAGCAGTACTTC
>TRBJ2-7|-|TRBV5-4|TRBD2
CASSPRSGSSYEQYF
TGTGCCAGCAGCCCTAGAAGCGGGAGCTCCTACGAGCAGTACTTC
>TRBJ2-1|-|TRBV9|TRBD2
CASSPRVQLAGLNNEQFF
TGTGCCAGCAGCCCTAGAGTCCAGCTAGCGGGGTTAAACAATGAGCAGTTCTTC
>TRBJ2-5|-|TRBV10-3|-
CAIRTEQETQYF
TGTGCCATCCGGACTGAACAAGAGACCCAGTACTTC
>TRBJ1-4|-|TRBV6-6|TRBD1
CASSWGQYFEKLFF
TGTGCCAGCAGTTGGGGACAGTATTTTGAAAAACTGTTTTTT
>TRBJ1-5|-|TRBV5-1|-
CASSLVSGADQPQHF
TGCGCCAGCAGCTTGGTGTCAGGGGCGGATCAGCCCCAGCATTTT
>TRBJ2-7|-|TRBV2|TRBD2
CASSQGTSGAYEQYF
TGTGCCAGCAGTCAGGGGACTAGCGGAGCCTACGAGCAGTACTTC
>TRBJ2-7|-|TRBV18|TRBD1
CASSQGQMSSYEQYF
TGTGCCAGCTCACAGGGACAGATGAGCTCCTACGAGCAGTACTTC
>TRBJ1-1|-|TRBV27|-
CASRFRKSTEAFF
TGTGCCAGCAGGTTCAGGAAGTCCACTGAAGCTTTCTTT
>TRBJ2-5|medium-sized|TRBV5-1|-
CASSLSGPWVMGETQYF
TGCGCCAGCAGCTTGAGCGGGCCTTGGGTGATGGGAGAGACCCAGTACTTC
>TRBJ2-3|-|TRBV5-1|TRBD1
CASSPDRSTDTQYF
TGCGCCAGCAGCCCGGACAGGAGCACAGATACGCAGTATTTT
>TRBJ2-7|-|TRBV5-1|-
CASSSLQGSSYEQYF
TGCGCCAGCAGCTCCCTACAGGGATCTTCCTACGAGCAGTACTTC
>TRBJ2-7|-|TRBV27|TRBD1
CASSSLGQGRPYEQYF
TGTGCCAGCAGTTCCCTGGGACAGGGGCGACCCTACGAGCAGTACTTC
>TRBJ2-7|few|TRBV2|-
CASTSDSGSYEQYF
TGTGCCAGCACCTCGGACAGCGGCTCCTACGAGCAGTACTTC
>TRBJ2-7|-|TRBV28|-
CASSSTTREQYF
TGTGCCAGCAGTTCGACAACCCGCGAGCAGTACTTC
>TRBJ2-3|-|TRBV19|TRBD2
CASSIDRSPGGPDTQYF
TGTGCCAGTAGTATAGATCGCAGCCCGGGAGGGCCGGATACGCAGTATTTT
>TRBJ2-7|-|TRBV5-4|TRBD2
CASSLGAGGPYEQYF
TGTGCCAGCAGCTTGGGAGCGGGGGGACCCTACGAGCAGTACTTC
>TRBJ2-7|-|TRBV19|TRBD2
CASSPGLAGEIYEQYF
TGTGCCAGTAGTCCGGGACTAGCGGGAGAAATCTACGAGCAGTACTTC
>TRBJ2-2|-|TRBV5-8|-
CASNLIWTVNTGELFF
TGTGCCAGCAACCTAATTTGGACAGTTAACACCGGGGAGCTGTTTTTT
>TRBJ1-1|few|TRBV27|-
CASSLQGYTEAFF
TGTGCCAGCAGTTTGCAGGGCTACACTGAAGCTTTCTTT
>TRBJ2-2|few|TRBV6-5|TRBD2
CASSTSEDTGELFF
TGTGCCAGCAGTACTAGCGAGGACACCGGGGAGCTGTTTTTT
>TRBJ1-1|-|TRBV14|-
CASSQRRAWNTEAFF
TGTGCCAGCAGCCAACGGAGGGCCTGGAACACTGAAGCTTTCTTT
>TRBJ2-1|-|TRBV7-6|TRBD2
CASSSSSGRTYNEQFF
TGTGCCAGCAGCTCTTCTAGCGGGAGGACCTACAATGAGCAGTTCTTC
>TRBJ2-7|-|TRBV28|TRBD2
CASSQLAGGWSYEQYF
TGTGCCAGCAGCCAATTAGCGGGAGGATGGTCCTACGAGCAGTACTTC
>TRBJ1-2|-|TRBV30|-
CAWKGWTDYGYTF
TGTGCCTGGAAGGGCTGGACAGACTATGGCTACACCTTC